There are a few counts of the clone carrying this T cell receptor beta chain. The antigen remains undetermined. The CDR3 runs 15 residues. The V segment lost 5 bases and the J segment 6 bases; nucleotides outside the gene matches: 10. The V gene's germline CDR1 is LNHDA and CDR2 SQIVND (reference sequence). The data were taken from a study of T cell repertoires in cytomegalovirus infection. Whole-study results and caveats: Ex vivo responses were dominated by HLA-C-restricted CMV-specific TCR beta clonotypes.

TCRdb analysed the reads with MiXCR anew, one entry per CDR3 protein. This sample carries approximately 500,000 distinct CDR3 sequences, 10% to 12% of them seen once, and the ten largest clones take more than 8.5%. V and J are TRBV19 and TRBJ1-5, with 7 bases fitting TRBD1. Sequencing input: PBMCs. The sequence was collected from a human donor in good health (CMV status not recorded). Some clones in this sample may be carry-over from other donors' samples. CDR3 in DNA: TGTGCCAGTAGTTCCGACAGGGCCGCCAGTCAGCCCCAGCATTTT. Its translation: CASSSDRAASQPQHF.